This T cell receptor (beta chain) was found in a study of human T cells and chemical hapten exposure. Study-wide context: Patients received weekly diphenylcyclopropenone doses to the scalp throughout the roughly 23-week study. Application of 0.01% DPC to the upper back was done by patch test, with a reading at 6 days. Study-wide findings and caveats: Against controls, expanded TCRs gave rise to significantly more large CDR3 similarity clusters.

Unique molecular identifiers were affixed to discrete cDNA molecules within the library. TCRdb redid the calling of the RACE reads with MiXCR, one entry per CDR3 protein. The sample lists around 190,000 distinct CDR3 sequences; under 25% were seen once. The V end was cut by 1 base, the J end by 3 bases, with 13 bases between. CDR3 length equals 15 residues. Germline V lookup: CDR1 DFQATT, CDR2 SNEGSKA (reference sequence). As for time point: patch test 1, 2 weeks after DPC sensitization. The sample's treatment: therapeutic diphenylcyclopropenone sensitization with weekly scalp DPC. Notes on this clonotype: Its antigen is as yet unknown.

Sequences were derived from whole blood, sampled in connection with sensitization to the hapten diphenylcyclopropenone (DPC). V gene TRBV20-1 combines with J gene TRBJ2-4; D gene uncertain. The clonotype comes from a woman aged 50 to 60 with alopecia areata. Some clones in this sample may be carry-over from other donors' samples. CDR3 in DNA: TGCAGTGCTAGAGTTCCGATCGGAGACAAAAACATTCAGTACTTC. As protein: CSARVPIGDKNIQYF.